These 18 T cell receptor beta chains were all obtained from the same sample, sequenced in a study of T cell changes during pregnancy in multiple sclerosis. Libraries were prepared by immunoSEQ multiplex PCR; TCRdb keeps only in-frame clonotypes and omits some of them. The data show approximately 72,000 clones, with approximately 90% seen just once and approximately 1.8% held by the top ten. The sample was peripheral blood, taken in the first trimester of pregnancy. The receptor source for this set is a female donor in good health, enrolled as a control in a pregnancy study.

The chain uses TRBV5-1 and TRBJ2-7, with 10 bases lining up with TRBD2. This CDR3 comprises 14 residues. Germline V gene lookup returns CDR1 SGHRS and CDR2 YFSETQ. Trimming at V came to 1 base and at J to 7 bases, leaving 5 bases not matched to a gene. The CDR3 DNA follows: TGCGCCAGCAGCTTGTCTAGCGGGAGAGGTGAGCAGTACTTC. Protein product: CASSLSSGRGEQYF.

J is TRBJ1-5 and V is TRBV7-9; 7 positions agree with TRBD1. The CDR3 length is 16 residues. With V trimmed by 4 bases and J by 7 bases, 13 bases remained unmatched. The germline CDR1 and CDR2 sequences are SEHNR and FQNEAQ (reference sequence). This CDR3 is CASSSIEDRVGQPQHF. Here the CDR3 DNA reads TGTGCCAGCAGCTCTATAGAAGACAGGGTCGGACAGCCCCAGCATTTT.

The chain has TRBV28 and TRBJ2-7; TRBD2 matches 7 bases. This CDR3 spans 14 amino acids. Looked up from germline, CDR1 is MDHEN and CDR2 is SYDVKM. The junction had 5 bases not matched to a gene; V was cut back by 2 bases and J by 4 bases. The CDR3 DNA reads as TGTGCCAGCAGTTTACAGGGCGGGAGTTACGAGCAGTACTTC. This sequence encodes CASSLQGGSYEQYF.

V and J are TRBV5-1 and TRBJ2-1, with 7 bases aligning to TRBD2. V was pared by 1 base and J by 7 bases, with 11 bases of the junction left unmatched. The CDR3 totals 16 residues. From germline, CDR1 is SGHRS and CDR2 YFSETQ. The CDR3 loop reads CASSLLGFGTINEQFF. The CDR3, as DNA: TGCGCCAGCAGCTTGCTAGGCTTCGGGACTATTAATGAGCAGTTCTTC.

The V and J genes are TRBV28 and TRBJ2-1; possibly TRBD2 for D (6 bases). The CDR3 loop spans 17 amino acids. Per germline, CDR1 MDHEN and CDR2 SYDVKM. As DNA, the CDR3 is TGTCCCTACTCGGAAAGCGGGCCTGCCTTCTCCTACAATGAGCAGTTCTTC. Translation gives CPYSESGPAFSYNEQFF.

The rearrangement links TRBV28 to TRBJ2-7; D might be TRBD2 (6 bases). This CDR3 has 12 amino acids. The V end was cut by 6 bases, the J end by 4 bases, with 10 bases between. Germline V gives CDR1 MDHEN, CDR2 SYDVKM. In DNA form, the CDR3 reads TGTGCCAGCAGGGATCTAGCGTACGAGCAGTACTTC. This gives the protein CASRDLAYEQYF.

The rearrangement joins TRBV10-3 to TRBJ2-1, with TRBD2 identical over 8 bases. CDR1 is ENHRY and CDR2 is SYGVKD in the germline V gene. The V and J ends lost 9 bases and 3 bases, in that order; junction bases with no gene match: 7. CDR3 length: 14 amino acids. CDR3 sequence: CAIRVAGNYNEQFF. The CDR3 bases are TGTGCCATTCGGGTAGCGGGAAACTACAATGAGCAGTTCTTC.

The rearrangement links TRBV13 to TRBJ1-3, with unresolved D. The CDR3 runs 17 residues. The germline V and J ends were trimmed by 0 bases and 0 bases, with 12 bases remaining between them. The germline V gene encodes CDR1 PRHDT and CDR2 FYEKMQ (reference sequence). CDR3 coding DNA: TGTGCCAGCAGCTTAGGGCCCAAACCGAGCTCTGGAAACACCATATATTTT. It codes for CASSLGPKPSSGNTIYF.

The CDR3 sequence is CASSMGTGGTYEQYF. The CDR3 nucleotides are TGTGCCAGTAGTATGGGGACAGGGGGCACCTACGAGCAGTACTTC. This sequence joins TRBV19 and TRBJ2-7; 12 positions agree with TRBD1. Germline V gene lookup returns CDR1 LNHDA and CDR2 SQIVND (reference sequence). The CDR3 extends over 15 amino acids. Trimming took 3 bases from V and 2 from J; bases not matched to a gene: 2.

This sequence joins TRBV28 and TRBJ1-2; maybe TRBD1 (6 bases). This CDR3 region has 16 residues. Per germline, CDR1 MDHEN and CDR2 SYDVKM. With 3 bases removed from V and 0 bases from J, the gap between germline ends came to 14 bases. Written as DNA, the CDR3 is TGTGCCAGCAGTTTGTCCGGGACAATAGCTAACTATGGCTACACCTTC. Protein product: CASSLSGTIANYGYTF.

On this clone: Other DNA sequences in this sample translate to the same CDR3. The chain's CDR3 is CASSLGADYGYTF. CDR3 DNA: TGTGCCAGCAGCTTGGGGGCTGACTATGGCTACACCTTC. The V gene is TRBV5-4, the J gene TRBJ1-2; no clear D. V dropped 0 bases and J dropped 3 bases, with 6 bases sitting between them. The CDR3 spans 13 residues. Germline CDR1 and CDR2: SGHNT and YYREEE (reference sequence).

The CDR3 spells CASSIVTGGSYGYTF. DNA for the CDR3: TGTGCCAGTAGTATAGTCACAGGGGGAAGCTATGGCTACACCTTC. The V and J genes are TRBV19 and TRBJ1-2, with 8 nucleotides matching TRBD1. Germline values: CDR1 LNHDA, CDR2 SQIVND (reference sequence). The CDR3 sequence is 15 residues long. V lost 1 base, J lost 4 bases, and 5 bases stayed unmatched.

The V and J genes are TRBV5-1 and TRBJ1-5; unclear D gene. CDR1 is SGHRS, CDR2 YFSETQ, per germline. This CDR3 contains 15 residues. Deletions cut 5 bases from V and 0 bases from J, with 12 bases between. The CDR3 nucleotides are TGCGCCAGCAGACCCGGGATCCTTAGCAATCAGCCCCAGCATTTT. Translating gives CASRPGILSNQPQHF.

V usage is TRBV7-9 and J usage is TRBJ1-2; 8 nucleotides agree with TRBD1. The CDR3 is made up of 14 amino acids. The V and J ends lost 7 bases and 6 bases, in that order; junction bases with no gene match: 10. Germline V gives CDR1 SEHNR, CDR2 FQNEAQ (reference sequence). In nucleotides, the CDR3 is TGTGCCAGCAACCTTGGGACAGGTCCGGATGGCTACACCTTC. The encoded protein is CASNLGTGPDGYTF.

The chain uses TRBV2 and TRBJ1-2, with D tentatively TRBD1 (6 bases). The CDR3 has 16 amino acids. Germline loops: CDR1 SNHLY, CDR2 FYNNEI. Trimming removed 0 bases from V and 2 bases from J, with 13 bases in between. The chain's CDR3 is CASSEAGGGANYGYTF. The CDR3 DNA reads TGTGCCAGCAGTGAAGCTGGTGGGGGGGCCAACTATGGCTACACCTTC.

The rearrangement links TRBV5-4 to TRBJ2-3; 7 bases line up with TRBD2. CDR1 SGHNT and CDR2 YYREEE come from the germline V gene (reference sequence). This CDR3 spans 15 amino acids. Losses at the gene ends were 0 bases for V and 6 bases for J; bases not matched to a gene: 7. In DNA, the CDR3 is TGTGCCAGCAGCTTGGGGGGGAGGGGATTGGATACGCAGTATTTT. This codes for CASSLGGRGLDTQYF.

This clone was observed once. V is TRBV6-6 and J is TRBJ1-5, with TRBD1 matching over 10 bases. Germline V gene data show CDR1 as MNHNY and CDR2 as SVGAGI (reference sequence). CDR3 size: 15 residues. Trimming cost V 7 bases and J 6 bases; bases outside gene matches: 9. The CDR3: CASTHGQGDGQPQHF. CDR3 nucleotides: TGTGCCAGCACCCACGGACAGGGGGATGGTCAGCCCCAGCATTTT.

The chain links TRBV11-2 to TRBJ1-2; 7 bases agree with TRBD1. CDR3 length equals 16 residues. CDR1 and CDR2 from the germline V gene are SGHAT and FQNNGV. The ends lost 1 base at V and 4 bases at J; junction bases unmatched: 9. CDR3 sequence reads: CASSLVTGEFGYGYTF. The CDR3 region has the DNA TGTGCCAGCAGCTTAGTAACAGGGGAGTTCGGCTATGGCTACACCTTC.